The present entry profiles one TCR beta chain with its context. Its specificity is unknown. Primers: 60 Vbeta forward and 13 Jbeta reverse. Assay used: immunoSEQ multiplex PCR; TCRdb lists only in-frame clones, some missing. Among about 140,000 clones listed, 80% were seen once. This sample is part of a study of cytomegalovirus exposure and HLA in healthy donors. J lost 4 bases, V lost 4 bases, and 14 bases had no gene match. The CDR3 length is 17 residues. Per germline, CDR1 MGHRA and CDR2 YSYEKL. Overall study results and limits: Donor immune exposure was known only as CMV serostatus. The authors excluded some V segments, including TRBV6-2 and TRBV6-3, as indistinguishable.

This receptor was obtained from a man in his fifties in good health and CMV-seronegative. Sequenced material: PBMCs. V is TRBV4-1 and J is TRBJ1-1; the match to TRBD1 covers 8 bases. The CDR3, as DNA: TGCGCCAGCAGCCCAGAGGGTTCCAGGGGGCGTCTCACTGAAGCTTTCTTT. This sequence encodes CASSPEGSRGRLTEAFF.